The sequence of this T cell receptor beta chain was determined in a study of identical twins. This CDR3 is built from 15 residues. The V gene end was trimmed by 0 bases and the J gene end by 6 bases; junction bases not matched to a gene: 4. Looked up from germline, CDR1 is MGHRA and CDR2 is YSYEKL. The sample holds a few counts of this clonotype. TCRdb used MiXCR to reprocess the 5' RACE reads, holding one entry per CDR3 protein. The sample carries about 340,000 distinct CDR3 sequences, approximately 8.8% recorded once. The sequence derives from a woman in her forties or fifties in good health. The sample consisted of naive T cells sorted from blood. V usage is TRBV4-1 and J usage is TRBJ2-1, with TRBD1 matching over 8 bases. The CDR3 is CASSQDGQGGNEQFF. DNA for the CDR3: TGCGCCAGCAGCCAAGATGGACAGGGAGGCAATGAGCAGTTCTTC.